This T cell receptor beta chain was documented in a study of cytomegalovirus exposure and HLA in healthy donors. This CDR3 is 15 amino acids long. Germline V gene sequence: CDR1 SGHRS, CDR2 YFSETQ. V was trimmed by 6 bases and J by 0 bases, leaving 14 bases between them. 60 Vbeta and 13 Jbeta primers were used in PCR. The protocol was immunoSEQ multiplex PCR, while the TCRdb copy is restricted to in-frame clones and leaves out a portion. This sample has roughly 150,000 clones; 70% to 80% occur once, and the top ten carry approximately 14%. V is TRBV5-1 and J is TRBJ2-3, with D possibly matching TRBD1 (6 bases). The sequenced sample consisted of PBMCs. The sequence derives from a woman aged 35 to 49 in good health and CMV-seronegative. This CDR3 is CASNSGTPSTDTQYF. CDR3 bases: TGCGCCAGCAATTCCGGGACACCGAGCACAGATACGCAGTATTTT.